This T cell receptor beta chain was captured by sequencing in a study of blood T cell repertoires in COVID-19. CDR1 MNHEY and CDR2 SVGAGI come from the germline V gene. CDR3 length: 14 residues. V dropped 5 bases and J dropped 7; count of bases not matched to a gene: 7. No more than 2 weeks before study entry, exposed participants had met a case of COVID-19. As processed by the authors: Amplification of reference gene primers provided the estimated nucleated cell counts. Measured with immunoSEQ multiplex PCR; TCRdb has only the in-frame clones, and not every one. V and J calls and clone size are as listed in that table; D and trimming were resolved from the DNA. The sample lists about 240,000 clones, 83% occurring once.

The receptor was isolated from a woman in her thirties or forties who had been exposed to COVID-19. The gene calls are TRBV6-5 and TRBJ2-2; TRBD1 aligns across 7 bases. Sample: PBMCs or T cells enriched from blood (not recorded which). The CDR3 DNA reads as TGTGCCAGCAGTCGGGACAGCTGGGGCGGGGAGCTGTTTTTT. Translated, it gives CASSRDSWGGELFF.